The 14 T cell receptor beta chains given below trace back to one sample, sequenced in a study of shared clonotypes between healthy human individuals. The repertoire was sequenced with immunoSEQ multiplex PCR; TCRdb's copy has only in-frame clones and lacks some. The sample lists hundreds of thousands of clones; nearly 95% were seen once. Naive CD8 populations comprised CD45RO-negative cells positively selected for CCR7, excluding terminally differentiated effector memory CD45RA+ cells. The sequencing sample was made of naive CD8+ T cells sorted from blood. Every receptor here comes from a man aged 25 to 40 in good health.

The chain has TRBV9 and TRBJ2-7, with D uncertain. CDR3 length: 14 residues. The V gene lost 0 bases and the J gene lost 5 bases, with 12 bases spanning the gap. CDR1 SGDLS and CDR2 YYNGEE come from the germline V gene. The chain's CDR3 is CASSVDGSPNEQYF. In nucleotides, the CDR3 is TGTGCCAGCAGCGTAGACGGCTCGCCGAACGAGCAGTACTTC.

This sequence joins TRBV5-6 and TRBJ1-1; D not resolved. There are 13 residues in the CDR3. In germline, CDR1 is SGHDT, CDR2 YYEEEE. V was trimmed by 1 base and J by 6 bases, leaving 10 bases between them. The CDR3 protein is CASSLPGNPEAFF. The CDR3 DNA sequence: TGTGCCAGCAGCTTGCCGGGTAATCCTGAAGCTTTCTTT.

This chain connects TRBV28 to TRBJ2-7; D may be TRBD1 (6 bases). The CDR3 sequence is 17 residues long. The V gene lost 4 bases and the J gene lost 0 bases, with 19 bases spanning the gap. Germline V gene data show CDR1 as MDHEN and CDR2 as SYDVKM. The CDR3 protein is CASSSPKIGQYSYEQYF. CDR3 in DNA: TGTGCCAGCAGTTCCCCCAAGATCGGACAGTACTCCTACGAGCAGTACTTC.

This chain uses TRBV18 with TRBJ2-7; D gene unclear. This CDR3 is 16 amino acids long. The germline V and J ends were trimmed by 2 bases and 0 bases, with 14 bases remaining between them. Germline lookup yields CDR1 KGHSH and CDR2 LQKENI. The CDR3 DNA reads as TGTGCCAGCTCACCAAAACTCAGGACGGACTCCTACGAGCAGTACTTC. Its translation: CASSPKLRTDSYEQYF.

The chain employs TRBV6-1 and TRBJ1-1; D unclear. CDR3 length equals 13 residues. V dropped 4 bases and J dropped 2 bases, with 8 bases sitting between them. Germline loops: CDR1 MNHNS, CDR2 SASEGT. Written as DNA, the CDR3 is TGTGCCAGCAGTGCCGACATAAACACTGAAGCTTTCTTT. As protein: CASSADINTEAFF.

The J gene is TRBJ2-1, the V gene TRBV25-1; TRBD2 might be the D (6 bases). The germline V gene has CDR1 MGHDK and CDR2 SYGVNS. V was shortened by 2 bases and J by 5 bases, with 16 bases between the two germline ends. CDR3 length: 16 amino acids. CDR3 sequence: CASSESLVREHNEQFF. DNA for the CDR3: TGTGCCAGCAGTGAAAGCCTAGTCCGGGAGCACAATGAGCAGTTCTTC.

The rearrangement joins TRBV28 to TRBJ2-1; 8 bases agree with TRBD1. Per germline, CDR1 MDHEN and CDR2 SYDVKM. The CDR3 loop spans 14 amino acids. J gave up 6 bases and V 6 bases, and 7 bases lay outside the gene matches. CDR3 DNA sequence: TGTGCCAGCAGAGGATGGACAGGGTCCAATGAGCAGTTCTTC. It is translated as CASRGWTGSNEQFF.

The V and J genes are TRBV4-1 and TRBJ2-5; the match to TRBD1 covers 7 bases. V was clipped by 4 bases and J by 2 bases; unmatched bases: 4. The CDR3 consists of 14 residues. CDR1 is MGHRA and CDR2 is YSYEKL in the germline V gene. The CDR3, as DNA: TGCGCCAGCAGCCTCTTGACAGGGCAAGAGACCCAGTACTTC. Protein product: CASSLLTGQETQYF.

V is TRBV11-1 and J is TRBJ2-1; maybe TRBD1 (6 bases). The germline gives CDR1 SGHAT, CDR2 FQDESV (reference sequence). V was trimmed by 4 bases and J by 4 bases, leaving 11 bases between them. The length of the CDR3 is 14 residues. CDR3 sequence reads: CASSYETGYNEQFF. CDR3 DNA: TGTGCCAGCAGCTACGAGACAGGATACAATGAGCAGTTCTTC.

J is TRBJ2-1 and V is TRBV4-3; 11 bases agree with TRBD1. V lost 1 base, J lost 2 bases, and 1 base stayed unmatched. The germline V gene has CDR1 LGHNA and CDR2 YSLEER. The CDR3 has 16 amino acids. This chain's CDR3 is CASSQAGQGAYNEQFF. For the CDR3, the DNA is TGCGCCAGCAGCCAAGCGGGACAGGGGGCCTACAATGAGCAGTTCTTC.

V gene TRBV30 combines with J gene TRBJ2-1; D is undetermined. Trimming stripped 3 bases from V and 2 bases from J, with 20 bases between. CDR1 and CDR2 from the germline V gene are GTSNPN and SVGIG (reference sequence). This CDR3 region has 17 residues. CDR3 sequence reads: CAWRVGRPVITYNEQFF. The CDR3 DNA follows: TGTGCCTGGAGAGTTGGGCGGCCTGTCATAACCTACAATGAGCAGTTCTTC.

This sequence joins TRBV7-3 and TRBJ2-2; 11 bases are shared with TRBD1. J lost 1 base, V lost 5 bases, and 6 bases had no gene match. The CDR3 contains 17 residues. Germline assignment: CDR1 SGHTA and CDR2 FQGTGA. The CDR3 DNA reads as TGTGCCAGCAGCCATCCCGGGACAGGGGGGAACACCGGGGAGCTGTTTTTT. Translated: CASSHPGTGGNTGELFF.

The chain carries TRBV4-1 and TRBJ2-2; 10 bases line up with TRBD2. This CDR3 contains 15 residues. Germline V gene lookup returns CDR1 MGHRA and CDR2 YSYEKL. Unmatched junction bases numbered 5, after V lost 2 bases and J lost 8 bases. In DNA, the CDR3 is TGCGCCAGCAGCCAAACGGAGACTAGCGGGGGGGAGCTGTTTTTT. It translates to CASSQTETSGGELFF.

The chain is built from TRBV13 and TRBJ2-1, with TRBD1 matching over 7 bases. The CDR3 has 16 amino acids. The V gene end was trimmed by 4 bases and the J gene end by 0 bases; junction bases not matched to a gene: 6. Germline lookup yields CDR1 PRHDT and CDR2 FYEKMQ (reference sequence). The CDR3, as DNA: TGTGCCAGCAGCTCCCGGGACAGTGGCTCCTACAATGAGCAGTTCTTC. Amino acids: CASSSRDSGSYNEQFF.